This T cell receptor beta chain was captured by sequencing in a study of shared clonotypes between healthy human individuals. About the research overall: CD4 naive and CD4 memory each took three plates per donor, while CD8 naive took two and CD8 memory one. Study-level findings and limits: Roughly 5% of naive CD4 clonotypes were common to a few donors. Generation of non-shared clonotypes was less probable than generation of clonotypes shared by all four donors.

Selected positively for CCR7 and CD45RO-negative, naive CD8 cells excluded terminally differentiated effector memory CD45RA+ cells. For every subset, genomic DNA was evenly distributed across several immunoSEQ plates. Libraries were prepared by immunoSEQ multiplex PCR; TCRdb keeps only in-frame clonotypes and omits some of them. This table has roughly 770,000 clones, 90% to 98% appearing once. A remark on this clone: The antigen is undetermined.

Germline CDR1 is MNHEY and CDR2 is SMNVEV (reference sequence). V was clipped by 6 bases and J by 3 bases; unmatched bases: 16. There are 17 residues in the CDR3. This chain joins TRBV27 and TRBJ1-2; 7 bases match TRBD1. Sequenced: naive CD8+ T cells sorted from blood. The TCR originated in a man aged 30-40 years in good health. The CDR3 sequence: CASSPTDRAVAYYGYTF. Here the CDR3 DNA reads TGTGCCAGCAGCCCCACTGACAGGGCTGTAGCTTACTATGGCTACACCTTC.